The rows below give T cell receptor beta chains drawn from one sample of a study of T-cell memory formation after mild COVID-19. TCRdb processed the 5' RACE reads anew with MiXCR; each CDR3 protein has one entry. The sample yields 400,000 to 550,000 distinct CDR3 sequences, about 23% seen once. The specimen sequenced was PBMCs or a T cell subset sorted from them (not recorded which). Source of these receptors: an adult woman who had mild COVID-19 (a few samples of this study predate the infection). Cell type and time point are not known. Both conserved end residues are trimmed from each CDR3. The D gene is left open where the match is weak.

>TRBD1|TRBV24-1
ATSDLQGDTQY
>-|TRBV29-1
SVWGLVGNEQF
>-|TRBV10-3
AIRGQETQY
>-|TRBV12-3/TRBV12-4
ASSRRDEQY
>-|TRBV12-2
ASRLGNRLDGGRQETQY
>-|TRBV19
ASSMAGGRNSPLH
>TRBD2|TRBV24-1
ATSASAGGIAKNIQY
>-|TRBV11-2
ASSPNRNTGELF
>-|TRBV2
ASIRALHTDTQY
>-|TRBV19
ATQRGGTEAF
>TRBD2|TRBV2
ASRRLAGGWTGELF
>-|TRBV12-3/TRBV12-4
ASSLLDGVNEQF
>TRBD2|TRBV23-1
ASSQSSGGSYNEQF
>-|TRBV30
AWSVGDEQY
>-|TRBV7-2
ASSLQGPTGELF
>TRBD2|TRBV29-1
SVAPYSGSNNEQF
>-|TRBV12-5
ASDSPPPGIYEQY
>TRBD2|TRBV7-6
ASSRLAGESDTQY
>TRBD1|TRBV4-2
ASSREGASEQY
>TRBD1|TRBV5-1
ASSRVGTADYADYEQY
>-|TRBV2
ATKGTRTGNTIY
>-|TRBV20-1
SARGKSQGLGPGEQF
>TRBD2|TRBV24-1
ATRREEETQY
>TRBD2|TRBV7-9
ASSLGGLENEQF
>TRBD1|TRBV11-2
ASSLVGGTQGVSLNTEAF
>TRBD1|TRBV25-1
ASSRTGLPNTGELF
>TRBD1|TRBV5-1
ASSLETLQGLSYEQY
>TRBD2|TRBV5-1
ASSSPGLGAYNEQF
>-|TRBV3-1
ASSQGTGISEQY
>-|TRBV20-1
SAPPSSSYEQY
>TRBD2|TRBV7-2
ASSPEFRAGGLNEQF
>TRBD1|TRBV7-9
ASRDGQGYNEQF
>-|TRBV15
ATGSGVNTEAF
>TRBD1|TRBV10-3
AISAKGADNEQF
>TRBD2|TRBV20-1
SARDPVAGGYNEQF
>-|TRBV5-6
ASSLYGDEQY
>TRBD2|TRBV12-3/TRBV12-4
ASRVSGGAGFEQF
>TRBD1|TRBV5-1
ASSLIGQGAPDTQY
>TRBD2|TRBV20-1
SAWGLAGLQETQY
>-|TRBV25-1
ASTGMSNEQF
>TRBD1|TRBV6-6
ASRYRDRGGSYEQY
>-|TRBV9
ASSLAGSHYGYT
>-|TRBV5-4
ASSLQANEKLF
>TRBD2|TRBV30
AWSYLAGGGDTQY
>TRBD2|TRBV27
ASSSLISSGTTYEQY
>TRBD2|TRBV6-2/TRBV6-3
ASSQPGLAGGTDTQY
>TRBD2|TRBV4-3
ASSQEVLAGGPLSYEQY
>TRBD2|TRBV3-1
ASSHIAGGQSDTQY
>-|TRBV10-3
AISDSDSMNTEAF
>-|TRBV29-1
SVEVRLTNTEAF
>-|TRBV5-5
ASSPQPGGAPYNEQF
>-|TRBV10-2
ASKGYSGNTIY
>-|TRBV2
ASALGNTIY
>TRBD2|TRBV9
ASSTRPGLAAGYTQY
>-|TRBV19
ASRLRGLGNTIY
>-|TRBV27
ASSLGTPKYEQY
>TRBD1|TRBV5-1
ASSLDGQALNYGYT
>TRBD1|TRBV24-1
ATSDPGTGLGETQY
>-|TRBV19
ASSIRPVGGTEAF